The 25 T cell receptor beta chains presented below share a single source sample, sequenced in a study of CD8 T cells in ankylosing spondylitis. In TCRdb, the 5' RACE reads were re-called with MiXCR into one record per CDR3 protein. Here the sample spans 150,000 to 200,000 distinct CDR3 sequences, 13% being singletons. The specimen was blood, either unsorted or a sorted T cell fraction (not recorded which). The receptors here all came from a female donor with ankylosing spondylitis or in good health (not recorded which).

This clonotype was seen at least ten times. V usage is TRBV6-1 and J usage is TRBJ1-5; TRBD1 aligns across 7 bases. There are 14 residues in the CDR3. J lost 3 bases, V lost 6 bases, and 5 bases had no gene match. Germline V lookup: CDR1 MNHNS, CDR2 SASEGT. CDR3 residues: CASRPGTVNQPQHF. The CDR3 DNA reads TGTGCCAGCAGACCCGGGACAGTCAATCAGCCCCAGCATTTT.

The sample holds many counts of this clonotype. The rearrangement uses TRBV4-3 and TRBJ2-2; D remains ambiguous. Trimming shortened V by 4 bases and J by 5 bases, and 11 bases separated the two germline ends. CDR1 is LGHNA and CDR2 is YSLEER in the germline V gene. CDR3 length: 14 residues. CDR3 in DNA: TGCGCCAGCAGCCGAGGTGACGAAACCGGGGAGCTGTTTTTT. This translates into CASSRGDETGELFF.

This clonotype was seen only a few times. The V and J genes are TRBV24-1 and TRBJ2-1, with 8 bases fitting TRBD2. The V segment lost 3 bases and the J segment 0 bases; nucleotides outside the gene matches: 3. This CDR3 is built from 16 residues. Looked up from germline, CDR1 is KGHDR and CDR2 is SFDVKD. CDR3 nucleotide sequence: TGTGCCACCAGTGATGTTAGCGGGACCTCCTACAATGAGCAGTTCTTC. Its protein product is CATSDVSGTSYNEQFF.

Concerning this clonotype: A much larger clone differs from this one at a single base, so this may be a read error. The chain is built from TRBV20-1 and TRBJ1-5, with D possibly matching TRBD1 (5 bases). Germline-derived CDR1 and CDR2 are DFQATT and SNEGSKA (reference sequence). The CDR3 loop spans 13 amino acids. CDR3 residues: CSAKSGPNQSQHF. CDR3 DNA: TGCAGTGCTAAGTCAGGGCCTAATCAGTCCCAGCATTTT.

The sample holds many counts of this clonotype. V is TRBV7-9 and J is TRBJ2-1; 11 nucleotides align to TRBD2. The CDR3 extends over 14 amino acids. Germline loops: CDR1 SEHNR, CDR2 FQNEAQ (reference sequence). J lost 6 bases, V lost 7 bases, and 5 bases had no gene match. In DNA, the CDR3 is TGTGCCAGCATGCTAGCGGGAGGCTCCAATGAGCAGTTCTTC. Translating gives CASMLAGGSNEQFF.

A single count supports this clonotype. A much more abundant neighbour one base away suggests this may be a read error. The V call is TRBV29-1, the J call TRBJ2-2, with TRBD2 identical over 7 bases. The CDR3 runs 15 residues. Per the germline V gene, CDR1 is SQVTM and CDR2 is ANQGSEA. J gave up 2 bases and V 6 bases, and 9 bases lay outside the gene matches. CDR3 loop: CSVSNSGANTGELFF. CDR3 nucleotides: TGCAGCGTGTCCAACAGCGGGGCTAACACCGGGGAGCTGTTTTTT.

The chain recombines TRBV11-2 with TRBJ1-1; 9 bases are a match to TRBD1. V shed 1 base, J shed 12 bases, and the junction held 6 bases outside the gene matches. From germline, CDR1 is SGHAT and CDR2 FQNNGV. The CDR3 consists of 13 residues. CDR3 nucleotide sequence: TGTGCCAGCAGCTTAGGTGGGACAGGGTTATCTTTCTTT. This codes for CASSLGGTGLSFF. The full variable domain, with the rest looked up from reference TRBV11-2 and TRBJ1-1, is EAGVAQSPRYKIIEKRQSVAFWCNPISGHATLYWYQQILGQGPKLLIQFQNNGVVDDSQLPKDRFSAERLKGVDSTLKIQPAKLEDSAVYLCASSLGGTGLSFFGQGTRLTVV.

This clonotype has ten or more counts. This chain links TRBV27 with TRBJ1-4, with 7 bases aligning to TRBD1. The CDR3 runs 16 residues. V was pared by 6 bases and J by 8 bases, with 15 bases of the junction left unmatched. Germline V CDR1 and CDR2: MNHEY, SMNVEV (reference sequence). CDR3: CASSRGQSARPEKLFF. The CDR3 DNA follows: TGTGCCAGCAGCCGGGGACAGTCTGCCCGACCGGAAAAACTGTTTTTT.

This clonotype has just a few counts. The chain couples TRBV27 to TRBJ2-7, with TRBD2 matching over 11 bases. V was pared by 5 bases and J by 3 bases, with 3 bases of the junction left unmatched. CDR1 MNHEY and CDR2 SMNVEV come from the germline V gene (reference sequence). The CDR3 runs to 14 residues. The CDR3 region is CASSTSGGNYEQYF. In DNA, the CDR3 is TGTGCCAGCAGTACTAGCGGGGGTAACTACGAGCAGTACTTC.

This clonotype was found once. A read error may be the cause here, since a much bigger clone is one base away. V and J are TRBV11-2 and TRBJ1-3; D is ambiguous. This CDR3 contains 15 residues. CDR1 is SGHAT and CDR2 is FQNNGV in the germline V gene. V gave up 1 base and J gave up 0 bases, with 7 bases separating them. CDR3 coding DNA: TGTGCCAGCAGCTTAGGCGCGTCCTCTGGAAACACCATATATTTT. This translates into CASSLGASSGNTIYF.

About this clonotype itself: A much larger clone lies a single base off, so this may be a read error. The chain is built from TRBV29-1 and TRBJ2-7; perhaps TRBD2 as D (6 bases). This CDR3 has 16 amino acids. Deletions cut 2 bases from V and 1 base from J, with 18 bases between. Germline V lookup: CDR1 SQVTM, CDR2 ANQGSEA. CDR3 sequence (DNA): TGCAGCGTTGAACGGAGGGTGGGCGGATTATCCTACGAGCAGTACTTC. Amino acids: CSVERRVGGLSYEQYF.

This clonotype has ten or more counts. V usage is TRBV20-1 and J usage is TRBJ2-3, with 12 bases matching TRBD2. Germline-derived CDR1 and CDR2 are DFQATT and SNEGSKA (reference sequence). The CDR3 covers 15 residues. With 5 bases clipped from V and 5 bases from J, the junction kept 8 bases outside the gene matches. The CDR3 here is CSALRTSGIGDTQYF. In nucleotides, the CDR3 is TGCAGTGCTCTCCGGACTAGCGGGATTGGAGATACGCAGTATTTT.

This clonotype was found a few times. The V and J genes are TRBV2 and TRBJ2-7; tentative D call: TRBD2 (6 bases). V dropped 5 bases and J dropped 3 bases, with 14 bases sitting between them. CDR1 and CDR2 (germline): SNHLY, FYNNEI. The CDR3 covers 14 residues. The CDR3 coding sequence is TGTGCCAGCAGTTTGGAGGGCCGGGACTACGAGCAGTACTTC. Translation: CASSLEGRDYEQYF.

V and J are TRBV7-9 and TRBJ2-1, with 9 bases fitting TRBD1. After removal of 3 bases from V and 1 base from J, the junction contained 4 bases not matched to a gene. Germline V gives CDR1 SEHNR, CDR2 FQNEAQ (reference sequence). This CDR3 comprises 16 residues. DNA of the CDR3: TGTGCCAGCAGCTTCCCACAGGGGGCTTCCTACAATGAGCAGTTCTTC. This sequence encodes CASSFPQGASYNEQFF.

This clonotype was seen repeatedly, ten times or more. The V call is TRBV20-1, the J call TRBJ2-1, with TRBD1 matching over 7 bases. The CDR3 extends over 15 amino acids. Germline V gene lookup returns CDR1 DFQATT and CDR2 SNEGSKA (reference sequence). Losses at the gene ends were 4 bases for V and 6 bases for J; bases not matched to a gene: 12. In nucleotides, the CDR3 is TGCAGTGCTACCTCGGGACAGCGGTCAAGCAATGAGCAGTTCTTC. This gives the protein CSATSGQRSSNEQFF.

The rearrangement uses TRBV10-3 and TRBJ1-2; D gene uncertain. The V end was cut by 0 bases, the J end by 9 bases, with 11 bases between. CDR3 length equals 13 residues. CDR1 ENHRY and CDR2 SYGVKD come from the germline V gene. In nucleotides, the CDR3 is TGTGCCATCAGTGAGTCCGGCGCGGTACGCTACACCTTC. It encodes CAISESGAVRYTF.

This clonotype was detected ten times or more. The chain combines TRBV20-1 with TRBJ2-1; no reliable D call. The length of the CDR3 is 15 residues. Germline CDR1 DFQATT, CDR2 SNEGSKA (reference sequence). V lost 6 bases and J 11 bases, leaving 26 bases between the germline ends. CDR3 DNA: TGCAGTGCCCCCACAAGCCCGACACAAGGACCCAAGCAGTTCTTC. It yields the protein CSAPTSPTQGPKQFF.

This clonotype has just a few counts. The gene calls are TRBV20-1 and TRBJ2-3, with 7 bases identical to TRBD2. Trimming took 5 bases from V and 1 from J; bases not matched to a gene: 6. CDR3 length: 14 amino acids. Germline values: CDR1 DFQATT, CDR2 SNEGSKA (reference sequence). CDR3 sequence reads: CSASAGVGTDTQYF. For the CDR3, the DNA is TGCAGTGCTTCCGCGGGAGTCGGCACAGATACGCAGTATTTT.

This chain connects TRBV29-1 to TRBJ1-1, with 10 bases matching TRBD1. Per germline, CDR1 SQVTM and CDR2 ANQGSEA. The CDR3 consists of 14 residues. Trimming cost V 5 bases and J 4 bases; bases outside gene matches: 7. The CDR3 sequence is CSVKPGQGTTEAFF. The CDR3 nucleotides read TGCAGCGTTAAACCGGGACAGGGGACCACTGAAGCTTTCTTT.

This sequence joins TRBV20-1 and TRBJ2-7; D call uncertain. V lost 6 bases and J 1 base, leaving 16 bases between the germline ends. The CDR3 has 14 amino acids. Germline V gene sequence: CDR1 DFQATT, CDR2 SNEGSKA (reference sequence). CDR3 residues: CSALPLHASYEQYF. In DNA, the CDR3 is TGCAGTGCCCTACCCCTCCACGCTTCCTACGAGCAGTACTTC.

This clonotype was picked up a small number of times. The chain carries TRBV21-1 and TRBJ2-7; the table gives TRBD2 as D, unverified against the DNA. TRBV21-1 is flagged as a pseudogene. The CDR3 covers 17 residues. The CDR3 region is CASISGREQEEGYEQYF. In nucleotides, the CDR3 is TGTGCCAGCATCTCCGGGAGGGAGCAGGAAGAAGGCTACGAGCAGTACTTC.

V and J are TRBV6-2 or TRBV6-3 and TRBJ2-5; D perhaps matches TRBD1 (6 bases). Germline lookup yields CDR1 MNHEY and CDR2 SVGEGT. The CDR3 contains 13 residues. Between the trimmed V and J ends, which lost 7 bases and 0 bases, there was a span of 9 bases. CDR3 nucleotide sequence: TGTGCCAGCACAAGGGGGTACCAAGAGACCCAGTACTTC. This encodes CASTRGYQETQYF.

This clonotype was picked up a small number of times. The chain employs TRBV6-2 or TRBV6-3 and TRBJ2-1; 14 positions match TRBD2. The V segment lost 7 bases and the J segment 0 bases; nucleotides outside the gene matches: 20. CDR1 is MNHEY, CDR2 SVGEGT, per germline. This CDR3 is built from 22 residues. CDR3 amino acids: CASTKYPWTSGRFGGSYNEQFF. The CDR3, as DNA: TGTGCCAGCACTAAATACCCCTGGACTAGCGGGAGGTTCGGGGGCTCCTACAATGAGCAGTTCTTC.

This clonotype was seen ten or more times. The chain recombines TRBV29-1 with TRBJ2-7; D gene unclear. The CDR3 has 14 residues. CDR1 is SQVTM and CDR2 is ANQGSEA in the germline V gene. Deletions cut 7 bases from V and 1 base from J, with 17 bases between. CDR3 protein: CSALPYTDSYEQYF. The DNA of the CDR3 is TGCAGCGCGCTACCATACACCGATTCCTACGAGCAGTACTTC.

Note on this clonotype: A read error is possible here, since a much larger clone lies one base away. This sequence joins TRBV12-3 or TRBV12-4 and TRBJ2-2, with D perhaps matching TRBD1 or TRBD2 (5 bases each). This CDR3 region has 15 residues. CDR3 in amino acids: CTSKPGRGRTGELFF. In DNA form, the CDR3 reads TGTACCAGCAAACCGGGTCGGGGCCGAACCGGGGAGCTGTTTTTT.